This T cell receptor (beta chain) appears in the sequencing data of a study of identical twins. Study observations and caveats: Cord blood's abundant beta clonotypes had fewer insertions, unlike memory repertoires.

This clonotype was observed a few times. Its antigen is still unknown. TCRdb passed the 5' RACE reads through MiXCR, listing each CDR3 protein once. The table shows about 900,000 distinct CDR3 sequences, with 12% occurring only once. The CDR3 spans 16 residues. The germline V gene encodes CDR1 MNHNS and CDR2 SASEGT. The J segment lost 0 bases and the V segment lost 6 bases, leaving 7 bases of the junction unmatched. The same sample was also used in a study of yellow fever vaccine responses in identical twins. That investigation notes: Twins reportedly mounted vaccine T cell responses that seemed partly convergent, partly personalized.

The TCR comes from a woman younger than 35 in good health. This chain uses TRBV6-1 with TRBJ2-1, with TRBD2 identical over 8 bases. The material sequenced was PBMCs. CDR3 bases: TGTGCCAGCAGGCCCCCGGGGGGGGGCTCCTACAATGAGCAGTTCTTC. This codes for CASRPPGGGSYNEQFF.